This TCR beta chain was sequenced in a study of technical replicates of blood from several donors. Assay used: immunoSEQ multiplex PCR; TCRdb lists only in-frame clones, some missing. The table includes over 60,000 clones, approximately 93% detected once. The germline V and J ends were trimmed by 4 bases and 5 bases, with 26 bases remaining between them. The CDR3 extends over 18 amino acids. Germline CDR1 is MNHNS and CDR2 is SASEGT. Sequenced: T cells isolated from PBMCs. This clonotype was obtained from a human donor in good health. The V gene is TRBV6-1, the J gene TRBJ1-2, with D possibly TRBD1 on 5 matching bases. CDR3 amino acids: CASSVQRQGAPLRYGYTF. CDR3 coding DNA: TGTGCCAGCAGTGTCCAAAGGCAAGGGGCGCCCCTCCGTTATGGCTACACCTTC.